A single sample gave rise to the 31 T cell receptor beta chains below, sequenced in a study of T cell responses to AZD1222 COVID-19 vaccine. Profiling relied on immunoSEQ multiplex PCR, and the TCRdb table lists in-frame clones only, not all of them. Altogether about 130,000 clones are present, roughly 80% being singletons, with the ten largest covering approximately 4%. The specimen comprised peripheral blood, sampled on day 0 of AZD1222 vaccination. The source is an adult in good health.

In this sample, this clone turned up a few times. The chain uses TRBV4-2 and TRBJ2-2, with D perhaps matching TRBD1 (5 bases). This CDR3 region has 18 residues. Germline V gene lookup returns CDR1 LGHNA and CDR2 YNFKEQ. V was trimmed by 0 bases and J by 2 bases, leaving 16 bases between them. In DNA form, the CDR3 reads TGTGCCAGCAGCCAAGATTTCGGTAGGGGCGGCAACACCGGGGAGCTGTTTTTT. Translation gives CASSQDFGRGGNTGELFF.

This chain links TRBV6-5 with TRBJ1-1; perhaps TRBD1 as D (5 bases). V was shortened by 6 bases and J by 1 base, with 9 bases between the two germline ends. Germline-derived CDR1 and CDR2 are MNHEY and SVGAGI. CDR3 length equals 13 residues. As DNA, the CDR3 is TGTGCCAGCAGCACGACAGAGAACACTGAAGCTTTCTTT. It encodes CASSTTENTEAFF.

This chain connects TRBV28 to TRBJ1-4; possible D gene TRBD1, 6 bases. Germline V gene lookup returns CDR1 MDHEN and CDR2 SYDVKM. This CDR3 comprises 14 residues. V gave up 3 bases and J gave up 7 bases, with 12 bases separating them. CDR3 in amino acids: CASSFGTPIEKLFF. The CDR3 bases are TGTGCCAGCAGTTTCGGGACACCCATTGAAAAACTGTTTTTT.

The chain joins TRBV6-4 to TRBJ2-1, with 9 nucleotides matching TRBD2. The J segment lost 4 bases and the V segment lost 5 bases, leaving 3 bases of the junction unmatched. The CDR3 is 14 amino acids. Germline CDR1 is MRHNA and CDR2 is SNTAGT. CDR3 protein: CASSRLADYNEQFF. CDR3 coding DNA: TGTGCCAGCAGTAGACTAGCGGATTACAATGAGCAGTTCTTC.

V is TRBV11-2 and J is TRBJ2-7; 10 bases line up with TRBD1. J was trimmed by 3 bases and V by 3 bases; bases with no gene match: 8. The CDR3 is 16 amino acids. CDR1 and CDR2 (germline): SGHAT, FQNNGV. CDR3 DNA: TGTGCCAGCAGCTTTTTCCCGGGACAGGGGCACTACGAGCAGTACTTC. Its translation: CASSFFPGQGHYEQYF.

The CDR3: CATGRQKDFSYTF. The CDR3 DNA reads TGCGCCACCGGAAGGCAGAAAGATTTTAGCTACACCTTC. The rearrangement uses TRBV10-2 and TRBJ1-2; D not certain. Trimming removed 10 bases from V and 9 bases from J, with 21 bases in between. From germline, CDR1 is WSHSY and CDR2 SAAADI. The CDR3 loop spans 13 amino acids.

This chain uses TRBV5-1 with TRBJ2-5, with unresolved D. The germline gives CDR1 SGHRS, CDR2 YFSETQ. CDR3 length: 13 residues. The V gene lost 4 bases and the J gene lost 7 bases, with 14 bases spanning the gap. CDR3 in DNA: TGCGCCAGCAGCGGCGAGCAGCAATGGACCCAGTACTTC. The encoded protein is CASSGEQQWTQYF. The full variable domain, its missing parts supplied by reference TRBV5-1 and TRBJ2-5, is KAGVTQTPRYLIKTRGQQVTLSCSPISGHRSVSWYQQTPGQGLQFLFEYFSETQRNKGNFPGRFSGRQFSNSRSEMNVSTLELGDSALYLCASSGEQQWTQYFGPGTRLLVL.

The CDR3 coding sequence is TGTGCCAGCAGCTCCTTTGAAAAACAGGGGGCAAGGTATGGCTACACCTTC. Amino acids: CASSSFEKQGARYGYTF. The rearrangement joins TRBV27 to TRBJ1-2; 9 bases align to TRBD1. Germline CDR1 is MNHEY and CDR2 is SMNVEV (reference sequence). The CDR3 extends over 17 amino acids. The ends lost 6 bases at V and 5 bases at J; junction bases unmatched: 16.

V usage is TRBV24-1 and J usage is TRBJ1-3, with D perhaps TRBD1 (6 bases). This CDR3 region has 13 residues. Per germline, CDR1 KGHDR and CDR2 SFDVKD. The V gene lost 4 bases and the J gene lost 4 bases, with 7 bases spanning the gap. The CDR3 DNA reads TGTGCCACCAGTGACGGACAGGGAAACACCATATATTTT. This encodes CATSDGQGNTIYF.

The CDR3 sequence: CASRRTATNTEAFF. Written as DNA, the CDR3 is TGTGCCAGCAGACGGACGGCTACGAACACTGAAGCTTTCTTT. The gene calls are TRBV6-5 and TRBJ1-1; no clear D gene. Trimming pared 6 bases from V and 1 base from J, leaving 12 bases between. The CDR3 runs 14 residues. CDR1 and CDR2 (germline): MNHEY, SVGAGI.

This chain uses TRBV6-5 with TRBJ2-1, with unresolved D. The CDR3 totals 11 residues. The ends were cut back, 6 bases at V and 9 bases at J, with 9 bases in the middle. Germline V CDR1 and CDR2: MNHEY, SVGAGI. The CDR3 sequence: CASRANGEQFF. As DNA, the CDR3 is TGTGCCAGCAGGGCCAATGGTGAGCAGTTCTTC.

The rearrangement uses TRBV5-6 and TRBJ1-1; D is uncertain. The germline V gene has CDR1 SGHDT and CDR2 YYEEEE. The V end lost 0 bases, the J end lost 2 bases, and 5 bases lay between the germline ends. The CDR3 totals 13 residues. In DNA, the CDR3 is TGTGCCAGCAGCTTGGTTAGTAACACTGAAGCTTTCTTT. Its protein product is CASSLVSNTEAFF. Complete variable domain (other parts from reference TRBV5-6 and TRBJ1-1): DAGVTQSPTHLIKTRGQQVTLRCSPKSGHDTVSWYQQALGQGPQFIFQYYEEEERQRGNFPDRFSGHQFPNYSSELNVNALLLGDSALYLCASSLVSNTEAFFGQGTRLTVV.

This chain uses TRBV19 with TRBJ2-2, with D possibly matching TRBD1 (6 bases). The germline CDR1 and CDR2 sequences are LNHDA and SQIVND (reference sequence). The CDR3 length is 17 residues. V was pared by 4 bases and J by 4 bases, with 19 bases between. In nucleotides, the CDR3 is TGTGCCAGTAGTACCCTTCTGGGACATTCGGGCACCGGGGAGCTGTTTTTT. It is translated as CASSTLLGHSGTGELFF. The full variable domain, completed using reference TRBV19 and TRBJ2-2, is DGGITQSPKYLFRKEGQNVTLSCEQNLNHDAMYWYRQDPGQGLRLIYYSQIVNDFQKGDIAEGYSVSREKKESFPLTVTSAQKNPTAFYLCASSTLLGHSGTGELFFGEGSRLTVL.

This chain's CDR3 is CASTQDNSGNTIYF. The CDR3 DNA follows: TGTGCCAGTACCCAGGATAACTCTGGAAACACCATATATTTT. The chain has TRBV19 and TRBJ1-3, with unresolved D. There are 14 residues in the CDR3. CDR1 and CDR2 from the germline V gene are LNHDA and SQIVND (reference sequence). The V and J ends lost 7 bases and 0 bases respectively, with 10 bases between them.

The genes are TRBV19 and TRBJ2-7; possibly TRBD1 for D (6 bases). Per germline, CDR1 LNHDA and CDR2 SQIVND (reference sequence). The V end was cut by 8 bases, the J end by 0 bases, with 11 bases between. The CDR3 spans 13 residues. The CDR3, as DNA: TGTGCCAGTCGAGGGACACACTCCTACGAGCAGTACTTC. Translation: CASRGTHSYEQYF.

The chain carries TRBV7-3 and TRBJ1-1; D is unclear. The CDR3 consists of 13 residues. V lost 5 bases to trimming and J lost 2 bases, with 9 bases between them. Per germline, CDR1 SGHTA and CDR2 FQGTGA. For the CDR3, the DNA is TGTGCCAGCAGCCCCGCCTTTAACACTGAAGCTTTCTTT. The encoded protein is CASSPAFNTEAFF.

The chain carries TRBV27 and TRBJ1-4; D remains unclear. CDR3 length: 13 residues. Trimming cost V 5 bases and J 4 bases, with 8 bases left between them. Per germline, CDR1 MNHEY and CDR2 SMNVEV (reference sequence). The CDR3 nucleotides are TGTGCCAGCAGTCAGCGGGGTAATGAAAAACTGTTTTTT. This encodes CASSQRGNEKLFF.

The rearrangement links TRBV30 to TRBJ2-7; D is possibly TRBD2 (5 bases). Germline V gene data show CDR1 as GTSNPN and CDR2 as SVGIG (reference sequence). V was trimmed by 0 bases and J by 9 bases, leaving 12 bases between them. The CDR3 is 12 residues long. CDR3 bases: TGTGCCTGGAGTGTAGCGGTGGCCCGGCAGTACTTC. Encoded protein: CAWSVAVARQYF.

This clone was seen once. The V and J genes are TRBV5-1 and TRBJ2-7; 9 bases match TRBD1. The CDR3 length is 16 residues. Germline trimming cut 2 bases from V and 3 bases from J; bases unmatched to any gene: 9. Germline CDR1 is SGHRS and CDR2 is YFSETQ. The DNA for the CDR3 is TGCGCCAGCAGCTTCTCCCCGGACAGGGGTAACTACGAGCAGTACTTC. Translated: CASSFSPDRGNYEQYF.

This clone showed up just a few times. The rearrangement uses TRBV19 and TRBJ1-1; D is perhaps TRBD1 (5 bases). Deletions cut 7 bases from V and 2 bases from J, with 17 bases between. CDR3 length: 15 amino acids. CDR1 and CDR2 (germline): LNHDA, SQIVND (reference sequence). The DNA of the CDR3 is TGTGCCAGTACCCTTTGGGGCGGATCCAACACTGAAGCTTTCTTT. It encodes CASTLWGGSNTEAFF.

The chain carries TRBV2 and TRBJ1-5; 9 bases map to TRBD1. The CDR3 is 16 residues long. The V segment lost 4 bases and the J segment 7 bases; nucleotides outside the gene matches: 11. Germline CDR1 reads SNHLY; CDR2 reads FYNNEI. CDR3 in amino acids: CASSAYRDRVYQPQHF. CDR3 bases: TGTGCCAGCAGTGCATACCGGGACAGGGTGTACCAGCCCCAGCATTTT. Using reference TRBV2 and TRBJ1-5 for the parts outside the CDR3, the full variable domain is EPEVTQTPSHQVTQMGQEVILRCVPISNHLYFYWYRQILGQKVEFLVSFYNNEISEKSEIFDDQFSVERPDGSNFTLKIRSTKLEDSAMYFCASSAYRDRVYQPQHFGDGTRLSIL.

The chain combines TRBV3-1 (or the pseudogene TRBV3-2) with TRBJ1-2, with TRBD1 as a possible D gene (6 bases). The CDR3 length is 17 residues. Deletions cut 2 bases from V and 3 bases from J, with 19 bases between. CDR1 and CDR2 (germline): LGHDT, YNNKEL (reference sequence). In DNA, the CDR3 is TGTGCCAGCAGCCAATCCCTGGGGACACGTCACGACTATGGCTACACCTTC. This gives the protein CASSQSLGTRHDYGYTF.

The gene calls are TRBV30 and TRBJ1-1; the D gene is possibly TRBD1 (5 bases). With 3 bases removed from V and 0 bases from J, the gap between germline ends came to 11 bases. Germline values: CDR1 GTSNPN, CDR2 SVGIG (reference sequence). CDR3 length equals 14 residues. The CDR3 spells CAWRWGDLNTEAFF. Written as DNA, the CDR3 is TGTGCCTGGAGGTGGGGGGATTTGAACACTGAAGCTTTCTTT.

CDR3 in amino acids: CASSRSKDQPQHF. The CDR3 DNA reads TGTGCCAGCAGCAGGAGTAAAGATCAGCCCCAGCATTTT. The rearrangement links TRBV5-6 to TRBJ1-5; no definite D call. CDR1 and CDR2 from the germline V gene are SGHDT and YYEEEE. The CDR3 extends over 13 amino acids. Trimming pared 4 bases from V and 5 bases from J, leaving 10 bases between. The full variable domain, rest sourced from reference TRBV5-6 and TRBJ1-5, is DAGVTQSPTHLIKTRGQQVTLRCSPKSGHDTVSWYQQALGQGPQFIFQYYEEEERQRGNFPDRFSGHQFPNYSSELNVNALLLGDSALYLCASSRSKDQPQHFGDGTRLSIL.

This clone was observed a handful of times. The J gene is TRBJ1-2, the V gene TRBV6-1, with 8 bases fitting TRBD1. V was clipped by 0 bases and J by 8 bases; unmatched bases: 11. Germline CDR1 MNHNS, CDR2 SASEGT. This CDR3 comprises 16 residues. This chain's CDR3 is CASSEAGQGASRGYTF. CDR3 DNA sequence: TGTGCCAGCAGTGAAGCGGGCCAGGGGGCATCTAGGGGCTACACCTTC.

This chain uses TRBV6-5 with TRBJ1-1; the D is unclear. This CDR3 has 13 residues. Germline loops: CDR1 MNHEY, CDR2 SVGAGI. Between the trimmed V and J ends, which lost 8 bases and 0 bases, there was a span of 10 bases. CDR3 loop: CASRATMNTEAFF. As DNA, the CDR3 is TGTGCCAGCCGGGCGACCATGAACACTGAAGCTTTCTTT.

This chain joins TRBV5-1 and TRBJ2-3; perhaps TRBD2 as D (6 bases). The CDR3 sequence is 14 residues long. V was cut by 4 bases and J by 5 bases, with 14 bases left in between. In germline, CDR1 is SGHRS, CDR2 YFSETQ. CDR3 loop: CASSNMEGRDTQYF. CDR3 sequence (DNA): TGCGCCAGCAGCAATATGGAGGGCAGAGATACGCAGTATTTT.

The CDR3: CASSVDSGVRMNTEAFF. As DNA, the CDR3 is TGTGCCAGCAGCGTAGACTCAGGGGTGCGCATGAACACTGAAGCTTTCTTT. The chain employs TRBV9 and TRBJ1-1; TRBD1 might be the D (6 bases). Germline loops: CDR1 SGDLS, CDR2 YYNGEE. This CDR3 is built from 17 residues. Trimming removed 0 bases from V and 0 bases from J, with 15 bases in between.

The chain employs TRBV9 and TRBJ1-6; no reliable D call. Germline-derived CDR1 and CDR2 are SGDLS and YYNGEE. CDR3 length: 14 amino acids. The ends were cut back, 2 bases at V and 5 bases at J, with 8 bases in the middle. DNA for the CDR3: TGTGCCAGCAGCGTCGACACAAATAATTCACCCCTCCACTTT. Amino acids: CASSVDTNNSPLHF. Looking up the rest from reference TRBV9 and TRBJ1-6 gives the full variable domain: DSGVTQTPKHLITATGQRVTLRCSPRSGDLSVYWYQQSLDQGLQFLIQYYNGEERAKGNILERFSAQQFPDLHSELNLSSLELGDSALYFCASSVDTNNSPLHFGNGTRLTVT.

This rearrangement joins TRBV27 to TRBJ1-6, with TRBD1 matching over 8 bases. Germline V gene lookup returns CDR1 MNHEY and CDR2 SMNVEV (reference sequence). This CDR3 comprises 15 residues. J gave up 6 bases and V 2 bases, and 3 bases lay outside the gene matches. The CDR3 region has the DNA TGTGCCAGCAGTTTAAGGGACAGGCCTAATTCACCCCTCCACTTT. Its protein product is CASSLRDRPNSPLHF.

The CDR3 reads CASNTGITEAFF. CDR3 sequence (DNA): TGTGCCAGTAATACTGGAATCACTGAAGCTTTCTTT. V is TRBV19 and J is TRBJ1-1; D call uncertain. The CDR3 runs to 12 residues. In germline, CDR1 is LNHDA, CDR2 SQIVND (reference sequence). Trimming took off 7 bases at V and 4 bases at J, with 10 bases between the two ends. Full variable domain (missing parts from reference TRBV19 and TRBJ1-1): DGGITQSPKYLFRKEGQNVTLSCEQNLNHDAMYWYRQDPGQGLRLIYYSQIVNDFQKGDIAEGYSVSREKKESFPLTVTSAQKNPTAFYLCASNTGITEAFFGQGTRLTVV.